This TCR beta chain was recovered during a study of blood T cell repertoires in COVID-19. Study in general: Donors in the United States, Italy and Spain gave samples during acute or convalescent COVID-19.

Only in-frame clones appear in the TCRdb table, and some are missing; sequencing was by immunoSEQ multiplex PCR. This sample has 160,000 or so clones, with 80% to 90% found just once. The receptor's source is a man between 60 and 70 years old with acute or convalescent COVID-19. Sequenced sample: peripheral blood.

The CDR3 nucleotides are TGTGCCAGTAGTATTGGTTTAGCGGGGGGGCGAACCGGGGAGCTGTTTTTT. Its protein product is CASSIGLAGGRTGELFF. The chain recombines TRBV19 with TRBJ2-2, with 11 positions matching TRBD2. V shed 3 bases and J 5 bases; nucleotides not matched to a gene: 8. The germline gives CDR1 LNHDA, CDR2 SQIVND (reference sequence). CDR3 length: 17 amino acids. The full variable domain, rest sourced from reference TRBV19 and TRBJ2-2, is DGGITQSPKYLFRKEGQNVTLSCEQNLNHDAMYWYRQDPGQGLRLIYYSQIVNDFQKGDIAEGYSVSREKKESFPLTVTSAQKNPTAFYLCASSIGLAGGRTGELFFGEGSRLTVL.